The 2 T cell receptor beta chains reported below all come from one sample, sequenced in a study of OX40 agonist ivuxolimab in advanced cancers. Libraries were prepared by immunoSEQ multiplex PCR; TCRdb keeps only in-frame clonotypes and omits some of them. The data hold fewer than 55,000 clones, with approximately 80% observed a single time. The sequencing used CD4+ or CD8+ T cells sorted from blood, collected in a trial of the OX40 agonist ivuxolimab. The receptors come from an adult with an advanced solid tumor such as melanoma, head and neck, liver or kidney cancer.

The V gene is TRBV19, the J gene TRBJ1-5; D remains ambiguous. The CDR3 spans 15 residues. Per the germline V gene, CDR1 is LNHDA and CDR2 is SQIVND (reference sequence). The V end was cut by 7 bases, the J end by 6 bases, with 19 bases between. Written as DNA, the CDR3 is TGTGCCAGTAATAAAGGACTTGGGTTTAGTCAGCCCCAGCATTTT. It is translated as CASNKGLGFSQPQHF.

The gene calls are TRBV27 and TRBJ2-7; possible D gene TRBD2, 6 bases. The ends were cut back, 3 bases at V and 3 bases at J, with 12 bases in the middle. The CDR3 extends over 14 amino acids. In germline, CDR1 is MNHEY, CDR2 SMNVEV (reference sequence). CDR3 sequence reads: CASSFSGGFYEQYF. The CDR3, as DNA: TGTGCCAGCAGTTTCAGTGGAGGGTTCTACGAGCAGTACTTC.